This entry lists 7 T cell receptor beta chains sequenced from one sample in a study of cytomegalovirus exposure and HLA in healthy donors. Primers for the PCR totalled 60 Vbeta and 13 Jbeta. Profiled with immunoSEQ multiplex PCR; TCRdb holds only in-frame clones, not every one. The sample consists of about 190,000 clones, about 76% of them appearing once. Input material: PBMCs. All receptors derive from a woman aged 45-65 years in good health and CMV-seronegative.

The V and J genes are TRBV18 and TRBJ1-1; the D gene is possibly TRBD1 (5 bases). Trimming shortened V by 4 bases and J by 1 base, and 16 bases separated the two germline ends. This CDR3 region has 16 residues. Germline V lookup: CDR1 KGHSH, CDR2 LQKENI. CDR3 DNA: TGTGCCAGCTCACTCCCCTTCAGGGCAGAGAACACTGAAGCTTTCTTT. This gives the protein CASSLPFRAENTEAFF. Full variable domain (missing parts from reference TRBV18 and TRBJ1-1): NAGVMQNPRHLVRRRGQEARLRCSPMKGHSHVYWYRQLPEEGLKFMVYLQKENIIDESGMPKERFSAEFPKEGPSILRIQQVVRGDSAAYFCASSLPFRAENTEAFFGQGTRLTVV.

This rearrangement joins TRBV28 to TRBJ1-2, with a possible D match to TRBD1 (6 bases). CDR3 length: 12 amino acids. The germline V gene encodes CDR1 MDHEN and CDR2 SYDVKM. V was shortened by 3 bases and J by 8 bases, with 10 bases between the two germline ends. The CDR3 DNA sequence: TGTGCCAGCAGTTTCAGGGGAAGCGGCTACACCTTC. It yields the protein CASSFRGSGYTF.

The chain has TRBV18 and TRBJ1-1; D may be TRBD1 (6 bases). Trimming cost V 3 bases and J 1 base, with 15 bases left between them. The CDR3 is made up of 16 amino acids. From germline, CDR1 is KGHSH and CDR2 LQKENI. The CDR3 coding sequence is TGTGCCAGCTCACCCTCGACAGGCAGGGGGAACACTGAAGCTTTCTTT. It encodes CASSPSTGRGNTEAFF.

The chain joins TRBV28 to TRBJ1-2; 9 nucleotides line up with TRBD1. The CDR3 has 12 amino acids. With 8 bases clipped from V and 4 bases from J, the junction kept 2 bases outside the gene matches. Germline V gene data show CDR1 as MDHEN and CDR2 as SYDVKM. The CDR3 protein is CASGQGFYGYTF. The CDR3 DNA reads TGTGCCAGCGGACAGGGGTTCTATGGCTACACCTTC.

The V call is TRBV11-2, the J call TRBJ2-5; the D gene is possibly TRBD2 (5 bases). The CDR3 has 15 amino acids. The germline V gene has CDR1 SGHAT and CDR2 FQNNGV. V lost 1 base, J lost 1 base, and 10 bases lay in between. The CDR3 sequence: CASSLGDYSQETQYF. Written as DNA, the CDR3 is TGTGCCAGCAGCTTAGGAGACTACAGCCAAGAGACCCAGTACTTC.

The chain couples TRBV5-4 to TRBJ2-2; a weak D match, TRBD2 (6 bases). Germline CDR1 SGHNT, CDR2 YYREEE (reference sequence). V lost 2 bases and J lost 6, with 14 bases in between. The length of the CDR3 is 15 residues. The CDR3 bases are TGTGCCAGCAGCTTAGGGACTCCTGGGTCCGGGGAGCTGTTTTTT. It specifies CASSLGTPGSGELFF.

J is TRBJ1-4 and V is TRBV19, with D perhaps matching TRBD1 (6 bases). The CDR3 is 15 amino acids. The germline CDR1 and CDR2 sequences are LNHDA and SQIVND (reference sequence). Trimming left V 3 bases short and J 3 bases short, with 11 bases between. The CDR3 sequence: CASSIQGSPNEKLFF. The CDR3 nucleotides read TGTGCCAGTAGTATTCAGGGGAGTCCTAATGAAAAACTGTTTTTT.